This entry lists 11 T cell receptor beta chains sequenced from one sample in a study of T cells in Graves' hyperthyroidism and ophthalmopathy. Using RNA transcripts as the source, TCR beta CDR3 regions were amplified. First-round RT-PCR targeting the TCR CDR3 was performed with the HTBI primer set. TCRdb itself ran the multiplex PCR reads through MiXCR, one entry per CDR3 protein. The table shows some 650,000 distinct CDR3 sequences, with roughly a sixth occurring only once. The sample taken for sequencing was blood. These receptor sequences come from a woman in her thirties or forties with Graves' ophthalmopathy.

This clonotype was seen ten or more times. The chain uses TRBV28 and TRBJ2-6; no clear D gene. Germline assignment: CDR1 MDHEN and CDR2 SYDVKM. Trimming took off 8 bases at V and 0 bases at J, with 8 bases between the two ends. This CDR3 contains 14 residues. CDR3 residues: CASGKPSGANVLTF. The DNA for the CDR3 is TGTGCCAGCGGTAAGCCCTCTGGGGCCAACGTCCTGACTTTC.

This clonotype was found a few times. The chain uses TRBV7-2 and TRBJ1-6; 10 positions agree with TRBD1. The V gene's germline CDR1 is SGHTA and CDR2 FQGNSA. CDR3 length: 14 amino acids. V trimming: 5 bases; J trimming: 9 bases; junction bases outside the gene matches: 4. CDR3 bases: TGTGCCAGCAGCGTGGGACAGGGGTTTTCACCCCTCCACTTT. It codes for CASSVGQGFSPLHF. Drawing the rest from reference TRBV7-2 and TRBJ1-6, the complete variable domain is GAGVSQSPSNKVTEKGKDVELRCDPISGHTALYWYRQSLGQGLEFLIYFQGNSAPDKSGLPSDRFSAERTGGSVSTLTIQRTQQEDSAVYLCASSVGQGFSPLHFGNGTRLTVT.

V gene TRBV19 combines with J gene TRBJ2-3; D call uncertain. Germline V gene sequence: CDR1 LNHDA, CDR2 SQIVND (reference sequence). V shed 0 bases and J shed 4 bases, with 11 bases lying between them. The CDR3 spans 15 residues. CDR3 in amino acids: CASSIEPGVADTQYF. The CDR3 DNA is TGTGCCAGTAGTATAGAGCCTGGCGTTGCAGATACGCAGTATTTT.

This clonotype was observed at least ten times. The V call is TRBV28, the J call TRBJ2-1, with D maybe TRBD2 (6 bases). With 7 bases removed from V and 10 bases from J, the gap between germline ends came to 17 bases. Germline loops: CDR1 MDHEN, CDR2 SYDVKM. This CDR3 spans 13 amino acids. The CDR3 DNA sequence: TGTGCCAGCAAAAGCGGGCCGGGGCAGGAGCAGTTCTTC. It translates to CASKSGPGQEQFF.

Ten or more counts support this clonotype. The J gene is TRBJ1-1, the V gene TRBV5-1, with TRBD1 identical over 7 bases. Unmatched junction bases numbered 5, after V lost 4 bases and J lost 2 bases. This CDR3 is built from 14 residues. Germline values: CDR1 SGHRS, CDR2 YFSETQ. This CDR3 reads CASSPTGFNTEAFF. The DNA of the CDR3 is TGCGCCAGCAGCCCGACAGGGTTCAACACTGAAGCTTTCTTT.

The chain joins TRBV6-6 to TRBJ1-5; possibly TRBD1 for D (6 bases). The CDR3 length is 15 residues. The ends were cut back, 0 bases at V and 3 bases at J, with 9 bases in the middle. CDR1 MNHNY and CDR2 SVGAGI come from the germline V gene (reference sequence). The CDR3 DNA reads as TGTGCCAGCAGTTACTCGGCAGGGGTCAATCAGCCCCAGCATTTT. It encodes CASSYSAGVNQPQHF.

V and J are TRBV10-3 and TRBJ1-6, with 7 bases lining up with TRBD1. Germline CDR1 reads ENHRY; CDR2 reads SYGVKD. CDR3 length: 13 residues. With V trimmed by 4 bases and J by 7 bases, 1 base remained unmatched. The CDR3 sequence: CAISGTGNSPLHF. The CDR3 DNA reads TGTGCCATCAGTGGGACAGGAAATTCACCCCTCCACTTT.

This clonotype was counted at least ten times. This sequence joins TRBV28 and TRBJ2-7; 10 bases are shared with TRBD1. CDR1 MDHEN and CDR2 SYDVKM come from the germline V gene. The CDR3 sequence is 17 residues long. Germline trimming cut 4 bases from V and 3 bases from J; bases unmatched to any gene: 12. The CDR3 region is CASSSPWTGGEGYEQYF. The CDR3 nucleotides are TGTGCCAGCAGTTCCCCGTGGACAGGGGGAGAGGGCTACGAGCAGTACTTC.

This clonotype appeared many times. This chain joins TRBV2 and TRBJ2-1, with TRBD1 matching over 10 bases. V dropped 1 base and J dropped 7; count of bases not matched to a gene: 4. Germline loops: CDR1 SNHLY, CDR2 FYNNEI. The CDR3 sequence is 15 residues long. The CDR3 sequence: CASSEGQGARNEQFF. CDR3 sequence (DNA): TGTGCCAGCAGTGAAGGACAGGGGGCACGAAATGAGCAGTTCTTC. The variable domain in full, with the rest retrieved from reference TRBV2 and TRBJ2-1, is EPEVTQTPSHQVTQMGQEVILRCVPISNHLYFYWYRQILGQKVEFLVSFYNNEISEKSEIFDDQFSVERPDGSNFTLKIRSTKLEDSAMYFCASSEGQGARNEQFFGPGTRLTVL.

The chain is built from TRBV29-1 and TRBJ2-3; tentative D call: TRBD1 (6 bases). Germline V lookup: CDR1 SQVTM, CDR2 ANQGSEA. The CDR3 consists of 13 residues. The V end lost 7 bases, the J end lost 2 bases, and 13 bases lay between the germline ends. CDR3 coding DNA: TGCAGCGCCCACCGGGACAACACAGATACGCAGTATTTT. This sequence encodes CSAHRDNTDTQYF.

The V gene is TRBV6-4, the J gene TRBJ2-7, with TRBD2 matching over 7 bases. CDR1 and CDR2 from the germline V gene are MRHNA and SNTAGT. J was trimmed by 3 bases and V by 5 bases; bases with no gene match: 25. The CDR3 spans 20 residues. The CDR3 spells CASSTRDREPQFGTNYEQYF. The CDR3, as DNA: TGTGCCAGCAGTACCCGCGACCGTGAGCCGCAATTCGGGACTAACTACGAGCAGTACTTC.